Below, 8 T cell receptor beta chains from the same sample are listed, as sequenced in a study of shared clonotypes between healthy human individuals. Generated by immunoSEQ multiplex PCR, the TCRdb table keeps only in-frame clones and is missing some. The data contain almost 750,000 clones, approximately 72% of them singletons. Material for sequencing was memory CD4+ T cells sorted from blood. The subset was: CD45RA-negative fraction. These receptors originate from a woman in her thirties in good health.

CDR3 DNA sequence: TGTGCCAGCAGTCCCTATACGACTAGCGGGATGCCCCTCCGGCACACAGATACGCAGTATTTT. Translated: CASSPYTTSGMPLRHTDTQYF. This chain links TRBV27 with TRBJ2-3, with 11 positions matching TRBD2. This CDR3 spans 21 amino acids. Germline V gives CDR1 MNHEY, CDR2 SMNVEV (reference sequence). J was trimmed by 2 bases and V by 5 bases; bases with no gene match: 21.

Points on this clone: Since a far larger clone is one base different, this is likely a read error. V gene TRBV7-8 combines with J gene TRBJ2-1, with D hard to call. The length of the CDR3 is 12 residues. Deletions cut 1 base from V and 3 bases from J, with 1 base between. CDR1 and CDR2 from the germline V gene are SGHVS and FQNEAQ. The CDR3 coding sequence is TGTGCCAGCAGCTTAGACTACAATGAGCAGTTCTTC. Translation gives CASSLDYNEQFF.

The CDR3 is CASRQGGYTF. CDR3 in DNA: TGTGCCAGCAGGCAGGGTGGTTACACCTTC. This chain links TRBV5-8 with TRBJ1-2, with D tentatively TRBD1 (5 bases). The CDR3 is 10 amino acids. Germline V gives CDR1 SGHTS, CDR2 YDEGEE. V lost 5 bases and J 11 bases, leaving 10 bases between the germline ends.

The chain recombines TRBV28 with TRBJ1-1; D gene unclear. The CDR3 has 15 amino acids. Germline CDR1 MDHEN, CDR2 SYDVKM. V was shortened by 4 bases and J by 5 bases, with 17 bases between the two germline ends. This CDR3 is CASSSPRELETEAFF. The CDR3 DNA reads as TGTGCCAGCAGTTCGCCAAGGGAGCTCGAGACTGAAGCTTTCTTT.

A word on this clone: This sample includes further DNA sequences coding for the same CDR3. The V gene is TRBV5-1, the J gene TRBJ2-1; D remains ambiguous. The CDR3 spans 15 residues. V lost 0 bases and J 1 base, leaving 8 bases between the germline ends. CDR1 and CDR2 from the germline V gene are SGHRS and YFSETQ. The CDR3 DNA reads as TGCGCCAGCAGCTTGGATTACCCATCCTACAATGAGCAGTTCTTC. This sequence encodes CASSLDYPSYNEQFF.

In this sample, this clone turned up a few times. The DNA of the CDR3 is TGTGCCAGCAGTAGGACACAGGGAAGTTTTGACGAGCAGTACTTC. It is translated as CASSRTQGSFDEQYF. This chain uses TRBV25-1 with TRBJ2-7, with a tentative D call TRBD1 (6 bases). This CDR3 region has 15 residues. The germline V gene encodes CDR1 MGHDK and CDR2 SYGVNS. V lost 5 bases and J lost 5, with 19 bases in between.

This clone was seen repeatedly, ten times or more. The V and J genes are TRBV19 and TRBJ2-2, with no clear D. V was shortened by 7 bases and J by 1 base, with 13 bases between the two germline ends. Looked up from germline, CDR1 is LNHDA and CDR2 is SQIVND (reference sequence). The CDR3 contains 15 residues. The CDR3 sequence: CASTLRGLNTGELFF. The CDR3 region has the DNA TGTGCCAGTACCCTCCGCGGTCTGAACACCGGGGAGCTGTTTTTT.

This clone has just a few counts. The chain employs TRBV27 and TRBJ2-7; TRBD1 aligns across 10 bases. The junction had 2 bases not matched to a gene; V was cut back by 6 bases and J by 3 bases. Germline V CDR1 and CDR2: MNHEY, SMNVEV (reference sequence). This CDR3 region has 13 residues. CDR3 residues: CASRWDRGYEQYF. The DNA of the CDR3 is TGTGCCAGCAGGTGGGACAGGGGCTACGAGCAGTACTTC.